The next 27 T cell receptor beta chains were all read from a single sample in a study of CD8 T cells in Susac syndrome. Random-hexamer reverse transcription was applied to roughly 0.5 to 1 ug RNA. In TCRdb, the immunoSEQ multiplex PCR reads were re-called with MiXCR into one record per CDR3 protein. The sample records 300,000 or so distinct CDR3 sequences, 92% being singletons. Sequencing used CD4+ T cells from PBMCs. Receptors were obtained from a human donor with multiple sclerosis.

The rearrangement uses TRBV20-1 and TRBJ2-3; D tentatively reads TRBD1 or TRBD2 (5 bases each). V gave up 5 bases and J gave up 0 bases, with 9 bases separating them. The CDR3 loop spans 13 amino acids. The germline V gene encodes CDR1 DFQATT and CDR2 SNEGSKA (reference sequence). As DNA, the CDR3 is TGCAGTGCTGCCGGGGCTAGCACAGATACGCAGTATTTT. Encoded protein: CSAAGASTDTQYF.

The chain joins TRBV2 to TRBJ2-3; D not certain. This CDR3 spans 11 amino acids. Trimming took 7 bases from V and 6 from J, leaving 8 bases between them. Germline lookup yields CDR1 SNHLY and CDR2 FYNNEI. CDR3 residues: CASNPRDTQYF. CDR3 nucleotides: TGTGCCAGCAACCCTAGGGATACGCAGTATTTT.

CDR3: CASTKGGTTRNEQFF. The CDR3, as DNA: TGCGCCAGCACGAAGGGCGGGACAACACGGAATGAGCAGTTCTTC. The chain has TRBV5-1 and TRBJ2-1; D may correspond to TRBD1 or TRBD2 (6 bases each). V shed 6 bases and J shed 7 bases, with 20 bases lying between them. The length of the CDR3 is 15 residues. Germline V gene data show CDR1 as SGHRS and CDR2 as YFSETQ. Based on the CDR3 plus reference TRBV5-1 and TRBJ2-1, the full variable domain is KAGVTQTPRYLIKTRGQQVTLSCSPISGHRSVSWYQQTPGQGLQFLFEYFSETQRNKGNFPGRFSGRQFSNSRSEMNVSTLELGDSALYLCASTKGGTTRNEQFFGPGTRLTVL.

The chain uses TRBV5-1 and TRBJ2-3; D unclear. The CDR3 has 14 amino acids. The germline CDR1 and CDR2 sequences are SGHRS and YFSETQ. V gave up 2 bases and J gave up 0 bases, with 7 bases separating them. Here the CDR3 DNA reads TGCGCCAGCAGCTTTGGTTCCAGCACAGATACGCAGTATTTT. As protein: CASSFGSSTDTQYF.

The chain recombines TRBV2 with TRBJ2-2; the D is unclear. Germline V gives CDR1 SNHLY, CDR2 FYNNEI. Trimming shortened V by 6 bases and J by 5 bases, and 13 bases separated the two germline ends. The CDR3 covers 14 residues. The DNA of the CDR3 is TGTGCCAGCAGCCTGGGCCTAGTGACCGGGGAGCTGTTTTTT. Protein product: CASSLGLVTGELFF. Full variable domain (remainder filled in from reference TRBV2 and TRBJ2-2): EPEVTQTPSHQVTQMGQEVILRCVPISNHLYFYWYRQILGQKVEFLVSFYNNEISEKSEIFDDQFSVERPDGSNFTLKIRSTKLEDSAMYFCASSLGLVTGELFFGEGSRLTVL.

The chain couples TRBV5-1 to TRBJ2-7, with D possibly TRBD1 on 5 matching bases. Germline V gene lookup returns CDR1 SGHRS and CDR2 YFSETQ. The CDR3 is 13 residues long. V lost 4 bases to trimming and J lost 6 bases, with 14 bases between them. CDR3 residues: CASSPTGLREQYF. CDR3 DNA sequence: TGCGCCAGCAGCCCCACAGGTCTTCGCGAGCAGTACTTC. The complete variable domain, with remaining parts taken from reference TRBV5-1 and TRBJ2-7, reads KAGVTQTPRYLIKTRGQQVTLSCSPISGHRSVSWYQQTPGQGLQFLFEYFSETQRNKGNFPGRFSGRQFSNSRSEMNVSTLELGDSALYLCASSPTGLREQYFGPGTRLTVT.

The rearrangement joins TRBV9 to TRBJ2-7, with D possibly matching TRBD1 (5 bases). CDR1 and CDR2 (germline): SGDLS, YYNGEE. The CDR3 loop spans 15 amino acids. Trimming took off 0 bases at V and 3 bases at J, with 13 bases between the two ends. Written as DNA, the CDR3 is TGTGCCAGCAGCGTAGATTTGGGGCCCAACTACGAGCAGTACTTC. The encoded protein is CASSVDLGPNYEQYF.

The DNA for the CDR3 is TGTGCCAGCACCTCTGGGATTGCTTTCTTT. It codes for CASTSGIAFF. The chain is built from TRBV6-1 and TRBJ1-1; D ambiguous. The CDR3 covers 10 residues. V lost 7 bases, J lost 11 bases, and 11 bases lay in between. Germline V lookup: CDR1 MNHNS, CDR2 SASEGT.

The chain couples TRBV29-1 to TRBJ2-7, with TRBD2 matching 7 bases. The CDR3 extends over 12 amino acids. Germline V gives CDR1 SQVTM, CDR2 ANQGSEA. V gave up 1 base and J gave up 3 bases; unmatched junction bases: 0. The CDR3 bases are TGCAGCGTTGAAGGGACTAGCTACGAGCAGTACTTC. It translates to CSVEGTSYEQYF.

The chain carries TRBV7-2 and TRBJ1-2; weak D call: TRBD1 (5 bases). V was shortened by 0 bases and J by 7 bases, with 18 bases between the two germline ends. Germline values: CDR1 SGHTA, CDR2 FQGNSA. The CDR3 contains 16 residues. In nucleotides, the CDR3 is TGTGCCAGCAGCTTAGCTTACCAGGGTATCCGGGCTGGCTACACCTTC. Translated, it gives CASSLAYQGIRAGYTF.

The chain couples TRBV5-6 to TRBJ2-2; D ambiguous. The V and J ends lost 4 bases and 5 bases respectively, with 9 bases between them. The CDR3 is 13 amino acids. Germline V CDR1 and CDR2: SGHDT, YYEEEE. CDR3 amino acids: CASSVPVTGELFF. The CDR3 DNA reads TGTGCCAGCAGCGTACCCGTTACCGGGGAGCTGTTTTTT.

This clonotype has only one observation. The rearrangement uses TRBV30 and TRBJ1-1; D not certain. Germline CDR1 GTSNPN, CDR2 SVGIG (reference sequence). V was clipped by 0 bases and J by 4 bases, with 9 bases between them. The CDR3 sequence is 13 residues long. CDR3 DNA: TGTGCCTGGAGTGTATTATGGGTCACTGAAGCTTTCTTT. Amino acids: CAWSVLWVTEAFF.

The V gene is TRBV7-9, the J gene TRBJ1-2, with 8 bases that match TRBD1. V shed 2 bases and J 7 bases; nucleotides not matched to a gene: 3. The CDR3 length is 13 residues. Per the germline V gene, CDR1 is SEHNR and CDR2 is FQNEAQ (reference sequence). CDR3 in DNA: TGTGCCAGCAGCTTACGACAGGGGAGTGGCTACACCTTC. Encoded protein: CASSLRQGSGYTF.

The rearrangement joins TRBV7-9 to TRBJ2-3; D is ambiguous. V lost 6 bases and J lost 2, with 9 bases in between. Germline V gene sequence: CDR1 SEHNR, CDR2 FQNEAQ (reference sequence). The length of the CDR3 is 13 residues. Written as DNA, the CDR3 is TGTGCCAGCAGACAATCGTCCACAGATACGCAGTATTTT. Translated: CASRQSSTDTQYF.

The chain employs TRBV3-1 and TRBJ1-1; D call uncertain. The length of the CDR3 is 13 residues. Germline V gives CDR1 LGHDT, CDR2 YNNKEL (reference sequence). V was cut by 2 bases and J by 8 bases, with 12 bases left in between. CDR3: CASSQTSRSEAFF. For the CDR3, the DNA is TGTGCCAGCAGCCAAACCTCCCGTTCAGAAGCTTTCTTT. The full variable domain, completed using reference TRBV3-1 and TRBJ1-1, is DTAVSQTPKYLVTQMGNDKSIKCEQNLGHDTMYWYKQDSKKFLKIMFSYNNKELIINETVPNRFSPKSPDKAHLNLHINSLELGDSAVYFCASSQTSRSEAFFGQGTRLTVV.

The rearrangement links TRBV10-2 to TRBJ2-5; 7 nucleotides align to TRBD2. The CDR3 loop spans 14 amino acids. CDR1 WSHSY and CDR2 SAAADI come from the germline V gene. V was pared by 8 bases and J by 4 bases, with 10 bases of the junction left unmatched. The CDR3 DNA follows: TGCGCCAGCCGTACCGGGGGGAGAGGAGAGACCCAGTACTTC. It translates to CASRTGGRGETQYF.

A word on this clonotype: One junction end does not reproduce the germline sequence, and a read error may be involved. V gene TRBV7-7 combines with J gene TRBJ2-7, with TRBD2 as a possible D gene (5 bases). This CDR3 is 15 amino acids long. Germline V gene data show CDR1 as SSHAT and CDR2 as FNYEAQ (reference sequence). DNA for the CDR3: TGTGCTAGCAGCTTACGCCCCGGGGTTCCCTACGAGCAGTACTTC. This translates into CASSLRPGVPYEQYF.

V is TRBV19 and J is TRBJ1-2; D not resolved. CDR1 LNHDA and CDR2 SQIVND come from the germline V gene (reference sequence). The CDR3 runs to 14 residues. Between the trimmed V and J ends, which lost 4 bases and 0 bases, there was a span of 9 bases. CDR3 sequence reads: CASSKRIANYGYTF. CDR3 DNA: TGTGCCAGTAGTAAAAGGATAGCTAACTATGGCTACACCTTC.

The chain recombines TRBV3-1 with TRBJ2-7, with 11 bases lining up with TRBD2. The CDR3 length is 14 residues. V shed 3 bases and J 6 bases; nucleotides not matched to a gene: 4. Germline assignment: CDR1 LGHDT and CDR2 YNNKEL (reference sequence). For the CDR3, the DNA is TGTGCCAGCAGCCACGGGCTAGCGGGGGGCGAGCAGTACTTC. This gives the protein CASSHGLAGGEQYF.

The genes are TRBV6-5 and TRBJ1-2; no definite D call. This CDR3 is 14 amino acids long. The germline V gene has CDR1 MNHEY and CDR2 SVGAGI. V was cut by 6 bases and J by 3 bases, with 14 bases left in between. CDR3 in DNA: TGTGCCAGCAGCCCGGGCAGGCGCTACTATGGCTACACCTTC. This sequence encodes CASSPGRRYYGYTF.

The rearrangement links TRBV5-5 to TRBJ2-5; D might be TRBD2 (6 bases). CDR3 length: 16 residues. Trimming left V 3 bases short and J 2 bases short, with 17 bases between. Germline CDR1 SGHKS, CDR2 YYEKEE (reference sequence). The CDR3: CASSSGLGLGQETQYF. CDR3 sequence (DNA): TGTGCCAGCAGCTCCGGATTGGGACTGGGGCAAGAGACCCAGTACTTC.

This chain uses TRBV30 with TRBJ1-4; D gene unclear. CDR1 GTSNPN and CDR2 SVGIG come from the germline V gene (reference sequence). There are 14 residues in the CDR3. V lost 0 bases and J lost 7, with 12 bases in between. The CDR3 DNA follows: TGTGCCTGGAGTGTACCGGGGTTCAGTGAAAAACTGTTTTTT. Amino acid sequence: CAWSVPGFSEKLFF. The full variable domain, with the rest looked up from reference TRBV30 and TRBJ1-4, is SQTIHQWPATLVQPVGSPLSLECTVEGTSNPNLYWYRQAAGRGLQLLFYSVGIGQISSEVPQNLSASRPQDRQFILSSKKLLLSDSGFYLCAWSVPGFSEKLFFGSGTQLSVL.

The chain employs TRBV5-1 and TRBJ2-7; 9 nucleotides line up with TRBD2. V shed 2 bases, J shed 4 bases, and the junction held 4 bases outside the gene matches. Germline-derived CDR1 and CDR2 are SGHRS and YFSETQ. The CDR3 has 14 amino acids. This CDR3 is CASSLSGRLYEQYF. The CDR3 DNA reads TGCGCCAGCAGCTTAAGCGGGAGGCTGTACGAGCAGTACTTC.

V is TRBV6-6 and J is TRBJ2-3; TRBD2 aligns across 9 bases. CDR3 length: 16 residues. Germline assignment: CDR1 MNHNY and CDR2 SVGAGI (reference sequence). The trim removed 6 bases at V and 0 bases at J, leaving 7 bases unmatched. The CDR3 DNA reads TGTGCCAGCAGCCGAAAGACTAGCGGCAGCACAGATACGCAGTATTTT. This sequence encodes CASSRKTSGSTDTQYF.

The chain uses TRBV23-1 and TRBJ1-5; D gene unclear. TRBV23-1 is known as an ORF, though its function is uncertain. The V end was cut by 1 base, the J end by 0 bases, with 10 bases between. The CDR3 length is 16 residues. The CDR3 protein is CASSQYTPYSNQPQHF. CDR3 nucleotide sequence: TGCGCCAGCAGTCAATATACACCTTATAGCAATCAGCCCCAGCATTTT.

This chain connects TRBV12-3 or TRBV12-4 to TRBJ1-4, with D uncertain. The CDR3 spans 14 residues. V was pared by 5 bases and J by 3 bases, with 10 bases between. The CDR3 loop reads CASSLVGANEKLFF. The DNA for the CDR3 is TGTGCCAGCAGTCTGGTTGGGGCTAATGAAAAACTGTTTTTT.

The genes are TRBV5-1 and TRBJ1-2, with a tentative D call TRBD1 (6 bases). Germline V gene lookup returns CDR1 SGHRS and CDR2 YFSETQ. Trimming removed 3 bases at V and 0 bases at J, with 18 bases between. This CDR3 has 17 amino acids. The CDR3: CASSWLGAGDTNYGYTF. The CDR3 bases are TGCGCCAGCAGCTGGCTCGGGGCAGGGGATACTAACTATGGCTACACCTTC.